These 7 T cell receptor beta chains share one sample of origin, sequenced in a study of early T cells in non-severe SARS-CoV-2 infection. Each CDR3 protein is one row after TCRdb ran MiXCR on the 5' RACE reads. The sample contains some 49,000 distinct CDR3 sequences, approximately 12% of which appear only once. Sample: whole blood. The receptors originated from an adult who was a healthcare worker with PCR-confirmed SARS-CoV-2 infection or an uninfected control (not recorded which).

The gene calls are TRBV7-3 and TRBJ2-7; possible D gene TRBD1, 5 bases. Germline-derived CDR1 and CDR2 are SGHTA and FQGTGA. With 2 bases removed from V and 5 bases from J, the gap between germline ends came to 16 bases. This CDR3 has 15 amino acids. CDR3 DNA sequence: TGTGCCAGCAGCTTAGGACCCCCAGGGTACCACGAGCAGTACTTC. Translating gives CASSLGPPGYHEQYF.

The chain uses TRBV21-1 and TRBJ2-7; the D call in the table, TRBD1, was not verified against the DNA. TRBV21-1 has pseudogene status. CDR3 length: 16 residues. The DNA for the CDR3 is TGTGCCAGCAGCCCCGGCCTAGACAGGGACTCCTACGAGCAGTACTTC. Amino acids: CASSPGLDRDSYEQYF.

This clonotype came up many times. The V and J genes are TRBV19 and TRBJ2-1; 8 bases fit TRBD2. V was pared by 1 base and J by 4 bases, with 3 bases of the junction left unmatched. Germline lookup yields CDR1 LNHDA and CDR2 SQIVND (reference sequence). CDR3 length: 15 residues. Here the CDR3 reads CASSIVAGPYNEQFF. The CDR3 DNA sequence: TGTGCCAGTAGTATAGTAGCGGGGCCTTACAATGAGCAGTTCTTC. The full variable domain, its missing parts supplied by reference TRBV19 and TRBJ2-1, is DGGITQSPKYLFRKEGQNVTLSCEQNLNHDAMYWYRQDPGQGLRLIYYSQIVNDFQKGDIAEGYSVSREKKESFPLTVTSAQKNPTAFYLCASSIVAGPYNEQFFGPGTRLTVL.

This clonotype showed up many times. This chain connects TRBV7-9 to TRBJ2-7; TRBD1 might be the D (6 bases). Germline V CDR1 and CDR2: SEHNR, FQNEAQ (reference sequence). The CDR3 is 14 residues long. Trimming pared 3 bases from V and 2 bases from J, leaving 11 bases between. This CDR3 is CASSLDSTAYEQYF. CDR3 DNA sequence: TGTGCCAGCAGCTTGGACAGCACAGCCTACGAGCAGTACTTC.

As regards this clonotype: An end of the junction differs from the germline gene, which may be a read error. This sequence joins TRBV29-1 and TRBJ2-7; no clear D gene. Germline V lookup: CDR1 SQVTM, CDR2 ANQGSEA. CDR3 length: 14 amino acids. In DNA form, the CDR3 reads TGCAGCGCTGAAGTTGAGAACAGTGGGTACGAGCAGTACTTC. It codes for CSAEVENSGYEQYF.

At least ten counts were recorded for this clonotype. The chain joins TRBV4-1 to TRBJ2-1; the D is unclear. Germline CDR1 and CDR2: MGHRA and YSYEKL. The CDR3 runs to 15 residues. V lost 0 bases, J lost 5 bases, and 11 bases lay in between. CDR3 sequence reads: CASSQEPVSNNEQFF. DNA for the CDR3: TGCGCCAGCAGCCAAGAACCCGTCTCTAACAATGAGCAGTTCTTC.

There are a few counts of this clonotype. The V and J genes are TRBV12-3 or TRBV12-4 and TRBJ2-7; D might be TRBD1 (5 bases). The CDR3 runs 11 residues. Trimming removed 5 bases from V and 6 bases from J, with 8 bases in between. CDR3 protein: CASSTRVEQYF. The CDR3 DNA follows: TGTGCCAGCAGTACCAGGGTCGAGCAGTACTTC.